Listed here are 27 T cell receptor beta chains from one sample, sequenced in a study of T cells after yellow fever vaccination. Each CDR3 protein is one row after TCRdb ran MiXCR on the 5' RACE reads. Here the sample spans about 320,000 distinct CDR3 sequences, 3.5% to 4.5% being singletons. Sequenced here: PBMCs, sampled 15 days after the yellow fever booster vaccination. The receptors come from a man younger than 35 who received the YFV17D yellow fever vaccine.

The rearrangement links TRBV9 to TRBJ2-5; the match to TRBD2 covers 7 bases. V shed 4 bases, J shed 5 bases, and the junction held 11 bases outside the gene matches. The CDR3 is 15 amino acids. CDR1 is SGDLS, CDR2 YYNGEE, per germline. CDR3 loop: CASSTNGLDWETQYF. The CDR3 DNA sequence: TGTGCCAGCAGCACAAACGGACTAGACTGGGAGACCCAGTACTTC.

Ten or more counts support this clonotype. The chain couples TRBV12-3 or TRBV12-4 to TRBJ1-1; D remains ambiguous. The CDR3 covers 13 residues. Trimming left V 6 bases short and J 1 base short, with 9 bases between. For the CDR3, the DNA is TGTGCCAGCAGCTTGACATGGAACACTGAAGCTTTCTTT. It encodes CASSLTWNTEAFF.

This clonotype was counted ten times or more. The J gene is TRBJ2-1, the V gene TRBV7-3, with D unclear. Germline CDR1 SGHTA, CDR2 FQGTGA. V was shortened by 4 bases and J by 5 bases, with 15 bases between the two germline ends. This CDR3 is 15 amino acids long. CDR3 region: CASSSFGKQDNEQFF. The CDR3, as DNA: TGTGCCAGCAGCTCGTTCGGAAAGCAAGACAATGAGCAGTTCTTC. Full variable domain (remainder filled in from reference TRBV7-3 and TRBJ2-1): GAGVSQTPSNKVTEKGKYVELRCDPISGHTALYWYRQSLGQGPEFLIYFQGTGAADDSGLPNDRFFAVRPEGSVSTLKIQRTERGDSAVYLCASSSFGKQDNEQFFGPGTRLTVL.

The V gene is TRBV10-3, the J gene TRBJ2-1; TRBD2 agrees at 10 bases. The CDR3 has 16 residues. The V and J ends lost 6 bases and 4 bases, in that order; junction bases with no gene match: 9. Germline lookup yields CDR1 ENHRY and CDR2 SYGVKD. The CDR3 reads CAIRNLGTSAYNEQFF. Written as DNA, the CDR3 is TGTGCCATCAGAAACCTTGGGACTAGCGCTTACAATGAGCAGTTCTTC.

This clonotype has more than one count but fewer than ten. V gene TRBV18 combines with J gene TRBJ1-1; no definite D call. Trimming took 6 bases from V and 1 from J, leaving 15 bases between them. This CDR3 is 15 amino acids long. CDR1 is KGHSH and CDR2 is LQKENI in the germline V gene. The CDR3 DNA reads TGTGCCAGCTCCGTGATGGGCGCAGGGAACACTGAAGCTTTCTTT. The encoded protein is CASSVMGAGNTEAFF. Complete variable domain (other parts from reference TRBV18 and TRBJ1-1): NAGVMQNPRHLVRRRGQEARLRCSPMKGHSHVYWYRQLPEEGLKFMVYLQKENIIDESGMPKERFSAEFPKEGPSILRIQQVVRGDSAAYFCASSVMGAGNTEAFFGQGTRLTVV.

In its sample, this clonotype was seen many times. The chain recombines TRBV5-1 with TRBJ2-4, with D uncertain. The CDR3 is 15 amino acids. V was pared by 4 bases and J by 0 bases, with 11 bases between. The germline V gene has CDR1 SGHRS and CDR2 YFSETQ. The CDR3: CASSLGYIAKNIQYF. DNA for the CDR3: TGCGCCAGCAGCCTGGGGTACATAGCCAAAAACATTCAGTACTTC.

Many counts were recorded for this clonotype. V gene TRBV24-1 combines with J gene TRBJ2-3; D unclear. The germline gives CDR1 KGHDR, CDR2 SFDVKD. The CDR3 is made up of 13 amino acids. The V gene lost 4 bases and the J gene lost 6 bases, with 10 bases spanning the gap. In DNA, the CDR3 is TGTGCCACCAGTGAGGGGTCCGGGGATACGCAGTATTTT. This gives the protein CATSEGSGDTQYF.

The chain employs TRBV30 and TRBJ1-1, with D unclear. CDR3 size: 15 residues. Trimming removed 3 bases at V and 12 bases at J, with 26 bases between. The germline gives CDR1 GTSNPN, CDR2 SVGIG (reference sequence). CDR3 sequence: CAWRHIGFYGPGSFF. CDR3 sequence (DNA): TGTGCCTGGAGGCATATAGGGTTTTACGGTCCTGGGTCTTTCTTT.

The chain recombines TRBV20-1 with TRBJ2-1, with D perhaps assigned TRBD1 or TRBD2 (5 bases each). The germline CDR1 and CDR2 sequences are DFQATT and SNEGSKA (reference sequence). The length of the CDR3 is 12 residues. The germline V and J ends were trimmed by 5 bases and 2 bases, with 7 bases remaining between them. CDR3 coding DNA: TGCAGTGCTTGGGACCCCTACAATGAGCAGTTCTTC. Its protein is CSAWDPYNEQFF.

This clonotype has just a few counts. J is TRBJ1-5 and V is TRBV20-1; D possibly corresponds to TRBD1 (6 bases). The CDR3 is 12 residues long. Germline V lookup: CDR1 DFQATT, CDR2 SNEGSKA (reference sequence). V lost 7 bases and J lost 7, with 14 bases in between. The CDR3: CSVKGGGQPQHF. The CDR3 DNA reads TGCAGTGTTAAGGGGGGAGGCCAGCCCCAGCATTTT.

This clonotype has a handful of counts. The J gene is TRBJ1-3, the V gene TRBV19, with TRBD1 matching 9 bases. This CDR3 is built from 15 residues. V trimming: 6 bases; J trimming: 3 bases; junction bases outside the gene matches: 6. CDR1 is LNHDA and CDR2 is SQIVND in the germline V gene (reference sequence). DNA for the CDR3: TGTGCCAGTAGGGGAACAGGGGGCCTTGGAAACACCATATATTTT. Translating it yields CASRGTGGLGNTIYF.

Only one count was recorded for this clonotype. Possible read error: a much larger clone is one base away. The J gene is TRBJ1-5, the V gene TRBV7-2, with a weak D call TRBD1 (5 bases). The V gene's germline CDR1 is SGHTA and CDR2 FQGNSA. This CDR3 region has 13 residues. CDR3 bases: TGTGCCAGCAGTGCTGGGACCCATCAGCGCCAGCATTTT. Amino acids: CASSAGTHQRQHF.

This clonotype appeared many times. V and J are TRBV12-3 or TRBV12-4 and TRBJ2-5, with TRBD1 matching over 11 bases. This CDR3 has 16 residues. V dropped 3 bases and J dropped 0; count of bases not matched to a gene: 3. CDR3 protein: CASSFRDRGYQETQYF. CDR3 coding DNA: TGTGCCAGCAGTTTCCGGGACAGGGGGTACCAAGAGACCCAGTACTTC.

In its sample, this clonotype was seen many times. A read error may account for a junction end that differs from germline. CDR3 sequence reads: CASSLGQGAGNTIYF. CDR3 nucleotide sequence: TGTGCCAGCAGTTTAGGACAGGGGGCTGGAAACACCATATATTTT. The V call is TRBV5-1, the J call TRBJ1-3; 10 nucleotides match TRBD1. Germline CDR1 SGHRS, CDR2 YFSETQ. The CDR3 has 15 amino acids.

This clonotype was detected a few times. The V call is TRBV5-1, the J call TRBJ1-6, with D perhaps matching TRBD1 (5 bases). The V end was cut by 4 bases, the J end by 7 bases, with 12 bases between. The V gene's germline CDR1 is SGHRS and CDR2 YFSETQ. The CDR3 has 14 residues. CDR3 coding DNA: TGCGCCAGCAGCAACTGGGGGGGGAATTCACCCCTCCACTTT. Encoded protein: CASSNWGGNSPLHF.

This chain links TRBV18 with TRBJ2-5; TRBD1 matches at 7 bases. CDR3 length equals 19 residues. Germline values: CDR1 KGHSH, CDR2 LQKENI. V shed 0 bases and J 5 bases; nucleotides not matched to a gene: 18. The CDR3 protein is CASSPPGVGGAPEEETQYF. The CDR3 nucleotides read TGTGCCAGCTCACCACCCGGGGTAGGGGGCGCCCCCGAGGAGGAGACCCAGTACTTC.

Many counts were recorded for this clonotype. The CDR3 reads CASSEGGQPQHF. The DNA for the CDR3 is TGTGCCAGCAGTGAAGGTGGTCAGCCCCAGCATTTT. The V gene is TRBV6-1, the J gene TRBJ1-5; D remains unclear. V lost 1 base, J lost 6 bases, and 4 bases lay in between. In germline, CDR1 is MNHNS, CDR2 SASEGT. This CDR3 region has 12 residues.

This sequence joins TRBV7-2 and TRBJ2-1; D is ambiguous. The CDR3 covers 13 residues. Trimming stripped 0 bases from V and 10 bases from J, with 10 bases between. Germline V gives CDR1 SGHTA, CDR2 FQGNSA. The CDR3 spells CASSLAKKAEQFF. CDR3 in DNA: TGTGCCAGCAGCTTAGCGAAAAAGGCCGAGCAGTTCTTC.

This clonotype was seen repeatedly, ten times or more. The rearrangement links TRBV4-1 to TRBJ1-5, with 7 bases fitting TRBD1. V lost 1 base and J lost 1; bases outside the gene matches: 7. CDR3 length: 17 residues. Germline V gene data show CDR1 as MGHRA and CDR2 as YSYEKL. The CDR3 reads CASSQGYRGGSNQPQHF. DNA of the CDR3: TGCGCCAGCAGCCAAGGTTACAGGGGCGGGAGCAATCAGCCCCAGCATTTT.

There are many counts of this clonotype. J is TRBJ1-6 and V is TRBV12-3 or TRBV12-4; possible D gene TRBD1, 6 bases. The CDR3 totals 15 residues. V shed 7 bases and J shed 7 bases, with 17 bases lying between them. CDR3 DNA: TGTGCCAGCACCCCCCGGGGGGCAGGGAATTCACCCCTCCACTTT. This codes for CASTPRGAGNSPLHF.

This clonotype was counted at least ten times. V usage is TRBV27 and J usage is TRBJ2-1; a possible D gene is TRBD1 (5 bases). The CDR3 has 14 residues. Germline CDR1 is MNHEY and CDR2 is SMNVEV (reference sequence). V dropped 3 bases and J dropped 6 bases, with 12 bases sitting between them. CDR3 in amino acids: CASSFMQGTNEQFF. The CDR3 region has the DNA TGTGCCAGCAGTTTTATGCAGGGCACCAATGAGCAGTTCTTC.

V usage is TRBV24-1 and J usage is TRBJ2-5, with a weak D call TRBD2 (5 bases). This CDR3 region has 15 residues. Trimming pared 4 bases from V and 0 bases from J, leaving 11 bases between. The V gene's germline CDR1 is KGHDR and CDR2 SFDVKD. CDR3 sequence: CATSDPDWNQETQYF. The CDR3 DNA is TGTGCCACCAGTGACCCGGACTGGAACCAAGAGACCCAGTACTTC.

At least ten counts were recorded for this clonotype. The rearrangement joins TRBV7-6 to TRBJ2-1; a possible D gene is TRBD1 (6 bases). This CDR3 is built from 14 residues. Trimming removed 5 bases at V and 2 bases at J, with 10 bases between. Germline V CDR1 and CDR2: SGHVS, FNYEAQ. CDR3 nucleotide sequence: TGTGCCAGCAGCCCCTACAGGGCCTACAATGAGCAGTTCTTC. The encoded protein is CASSPYRAYNEQFF.

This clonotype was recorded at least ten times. The DNA of the CDR3 is TGTGCCAGCAGCTTGCGGGGACCCCAGTACTTC. Protein product: CASSLRGPQYF. The chain couples TRBV5-8 to TRBJ2-5; D is perhaps TRBD1 or TRBD2 (5 bases each). CDR3 length: 11 amino acids. Germline CDR1 is SGHTS and CDR2 is YDEGEE. V shed 1 base and J shed 9 bases, with 7 bases lying between them.

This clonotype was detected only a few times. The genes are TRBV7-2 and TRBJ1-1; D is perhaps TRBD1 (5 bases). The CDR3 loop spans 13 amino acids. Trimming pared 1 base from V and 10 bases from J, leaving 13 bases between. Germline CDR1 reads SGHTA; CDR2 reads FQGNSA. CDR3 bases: TGTGCCAGCAGCTTAGATCAGGGCGTCGGAGCTTTCTTT. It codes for CASSLDQGVGAFF.

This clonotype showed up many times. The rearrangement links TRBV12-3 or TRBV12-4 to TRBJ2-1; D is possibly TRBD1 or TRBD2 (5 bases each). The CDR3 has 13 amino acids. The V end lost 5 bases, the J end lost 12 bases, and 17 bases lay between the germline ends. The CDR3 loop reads CASSPGPFVGQFF. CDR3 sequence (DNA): TGTGCCAGCAGTCCGGGGCCCTTTGTGGGGCAGTTCTTC.

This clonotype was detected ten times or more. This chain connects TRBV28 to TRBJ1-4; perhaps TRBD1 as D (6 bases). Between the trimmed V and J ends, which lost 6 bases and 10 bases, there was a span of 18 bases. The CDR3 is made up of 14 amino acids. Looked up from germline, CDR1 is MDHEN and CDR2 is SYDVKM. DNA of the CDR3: TGTGCCAGCAGAAGCCCCCACAGGGCCGTAAAACTGTTTTTT. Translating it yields CASRSPHRAVKLFF.